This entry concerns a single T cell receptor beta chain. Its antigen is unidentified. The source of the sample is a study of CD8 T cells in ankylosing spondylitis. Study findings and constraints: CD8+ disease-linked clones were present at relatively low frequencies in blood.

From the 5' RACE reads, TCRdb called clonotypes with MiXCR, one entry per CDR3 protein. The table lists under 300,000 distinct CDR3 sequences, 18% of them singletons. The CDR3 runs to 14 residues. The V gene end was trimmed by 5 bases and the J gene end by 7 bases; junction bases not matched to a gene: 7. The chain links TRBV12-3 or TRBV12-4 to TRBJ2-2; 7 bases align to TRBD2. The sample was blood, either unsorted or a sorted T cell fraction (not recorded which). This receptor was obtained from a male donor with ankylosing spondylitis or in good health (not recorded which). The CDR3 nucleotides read TGTGCCAGCAGTGGGAGGGTTAACGGCGGGGAGCTGTTTTTT. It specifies CASSGRVNGGELFF.